A single sample is the source of the 15 T cell receptor beta chains below, sequenced in a study of neurological immune-mediated disorders. Time point: longitudinal time-point 3. TCRdb re-called the 5' RACE reads with MiXCR, one entry per CDR3 protein. The sample has around 100,000 distinct CDR3 sequences, under 14% seen once. Sequences were obtained from PBMCs. These receptors originate from a female donor with HTLV-1-associated myelopathy (HAM/TSP).

This clonotype was found a few times. The chain uses TRBV7-6 and TRBJ1-6; 8 positions agree with TRBD1. CDR3 length: 19 residues. CDR1 SGHVS and CDR2 FNYEAQ come from the germline V gene. V shed 2 bases and J 7 bases; nucleotides not matched to a gene: 16. The CDR3 DNA is TGTGCCAGCAGCTTAAACGCCGGGACAGGATCCACCCACAATTCACCCCTCCACTTT. It specifies CASSLNAGTGSTHNSPLHF.

This clonotype appeared many times. DNA of the CDR3: TGTGCCAGCAGCCATCCCCCCGGGGGGAGGAACACCGGGGAGCTGTTTTTT. Protein sequence: CASSHPPGGRNTGELFF. V is TRBV7-2 and J is TRBJ2-2; 7 bases map to TRBD2. Germline V gene sequence: CDR1 SGHTA, CDR2 FQGNSA. J gave up 1 base and V 5 bases, and 10 bases lay outside the gene matches. The CDR3 covers 17 residues.

This clonotype has a count of ten or more. This sequence joins TRBV20-1 and TRBJ2-3; TRBD2 matches 13 bases. The CDR3 consists of 17 residues. Germline V gives CDR1 DFQATT, CDR2 SNEGSKA (reference sequence). Trimming at V came to 5 bases and at J to 0 bases, leaving 8 bases not matched to a gene. The CDR3 sequence is CSALTSGGARSTDTQYF. CDR3 nucleotides: TGCAGTGCTCTTACTAGCGGGGGGGCTAGGAGCACAGATACGCAGTATTTT.

This clonotype was picked up many times. V usage is TRBV3-1 and J usage is TRBJ1-3; 8 bases fit TRBD1. V lost 4 bases to trimming and J lost 4 bases; unmatched junction nucleotides: 9. CDR3 length: 16 amino acids. Germline loops: CDR1 LGHDT, CDR2 YNNKEL (reference sequence). The CDR3 loop reads CASSPTRTGRGNTIYF. The CDR3 DNA reads TGTGCCAGCAGCCCTACACGGACAGGGCGCGGAAACACCATATATTTT.

This clonotype was seen repeatedly, ten times or more. J is TRBJ2-2 and V is TRBV10-3; D ambiguous. The CDR3 is 15 residues long. Trimming stripped 10 bases from V and 1 base from J, with 16 bases between. Germline V lookup: CDR1 ENHRY, CDR2 SYGVKD. CDR3 DNA sequence: TGTGCCACCCGGCACTATCCACAGAACACCGGGGAGCTGTTTTTT. Translated: CATRHYPQNTGELFF.

This clonotype was found many times. The chain has TRBV4-2 and TRBJ2-7, with 9 bases fitting TRBD2. Trimming at V came to 0 bases and at J to 3 bases, leaving 9 bases not matched to a gene. Germline values: CDR1 LGHNA, CDR2 YNFKEQ. The CDR3 runs 17 residues. As DNA, the CDR3 is TGTGCCAGCAGCCAAGATCCTTCGACTAGCGGCCTCTACGAGCAGTACTTC. This translates into CASSQDPSTSGLYEQYF.

This clonotype was picked up many times. In DNA, the CDR3 is TGCAGTGCCCGGACAGCCGCCTGGAGCAATCAGCCCCAGCATTTT. Protein: CSARTAAWSNQPQHF. The chain employs TRBV20-1 and TRBJ1-5; TRBD1 might be the D (6 bases). Germline V gene lookup returns CDR1 DFQATT and CDR2 SNEGSKA (reference sequence). The CDR3 is 15 amino acids. Trimming cost V 6 bases and J 1 base, with 16 bases left between them.

The table lists this clonotype with many counts. The chain joins TRBV11-2 to TRBJ2-7; D not certain. Germline V gene lookup returns CDR1 SGHAT and CDR2 FQNNGV. The ends were cut back, 5 bases at V and 0 bases at J, with 11 bases in the middle. This CDR3 has 14 residues. The CDR3: CASSPDRSSYEQYF. CDR3 bases: TGTGCCAGCAGCCCGGACCGGAGCTCCTACGAGCAGTACTTC.

This clonotype was picked up many times. V and J are TRBV29-1 and TRBJ2-1, with 11 bases that match TRBD2. The CDR3 sequence is 9 residues long. The germline V gene has CDR1 SQVTM and CDR2 ANQGSEA. Unmatched junction bases numbered 3, after V lost 7 bases and J lost 16 bases. The CDR3 region is CSDGTSGFF. The DNA of the CDR3 is TGCAGCGATGGGACTAGCGGTTTCTTC.

This chain joins TRBV5-1 and TRBJ2-3, with 15 positions matching TRBD2. Trimming at V came to 3 bases and at J to 4 bases, leaving 9 bases not matched to a gene. The CDR3 is 18 amino acids. CDR1 is SGHRS and CDR2 is YFSETQ in the germline V gene. This chain's CDR3 is CASSSMGLAGGNPDTQYF. The CDR3 DNA sequence: TGCGCCAGCAGCTCGATGGGACTAGCGGGGGGCAATCCAGATACGCAGTATTTT.

About this clonotype itself: An end of the junction differs from the germline gene, which may be a read error. CDR3 residues: CASRWRSGGTYTQSF. The DNA for the CDR3 is TGTGCCAGCAGGTGGAGGAGCGGGGGCACATATACGCAGTCTTTT. The chain employs TRBV2 and TRBJ2-3, with 8 bases lining up with TRBD2. Germline loops: CDR1 SNHLY, CDR2 FYNNEI. This CDR3 spans 15 amino acids.

This clonotype appeared many times. This chain links TRBV5-1 with TRBJ2-6, with D hard to call. CDR1 SGHRS and CDR2 YFSETQ come from the germline V gene. This CDR3 region has 17 residues. Trimming took off 0 bases at V and 2 bases at J, with 12 bases between the two ends. The CDR3: CASSLDGWKTGANVLTF. The DNA for the CDR3 is TGCGCCAGCAGCTTGGACGGATGGAAGACTGGGGCCAACGTCCTGACTTTC.

This clonotype was picked up many times. The V and J genes are TRBV5-1 and TRBJ2-7; 8 bases align to TRBD1. This CDR3 has 15 residues. The J segment lost 3 bases and the V segment lost 0 bases, leaving 5 bases of the junction unmatched. Looked up from germline, CDR1 is SGHRS and CDR2 is YFSETQ. CDR3 amino acids: CASSLAGQGNYEQYF. In nucleotides, the CDR3 is TGCGCCAGCAGCTTGGCTGGACAGGGTAACTACGAGCAGTACTTC.

In this sample, this clonotype turned up many times. This chain joins TRBV5-1 and TRBJ2-3; D is ambiguous. Germline V CDR1 and CDR2: SGHRS, YFSETQ. This CDR3 spans 12 amino acids. V lost 5 bases to trimming and J lost 5 bases, with 9 bases between them. The CDR3 DNA sequence: TGCGCCAGCAGGCAGGATAGAGATACGCAGTATTTT. It specifies CASRQDRDTQYF.

On this clonotype: A much larger clone is a single base away; this may be a read error. The rearrangement uses TRBV4-1 and TRBJ2-1; D is unresolved. There are 11 residues in the CDR3. Germline lookup yields CDR1 MGHRA and CDR2 YSYEKL. CDR3: CAISQDNEQFF. CDR3 DNA sequence: TGCGCCATCAGCCAAGATAATGAGCAGTTCTTC.